This note documents a single T cell receptor (beta chain) sequence. Its antigen is unidentified. The table came from immunoSEQ multiplex PCR; TCRdb's copy has only in-frame clones and leaves some out. This table has under 2.5 million clones, around 92% appearing once. The germline V gene has CDR1 SGHNT and CDR2 YYREEE (reference sequence). V was pared by 4 bases and J by 5 bases, with 13 bases of the junction left unmatched. This CDR3 is 16 amino acids long. These data originate in a study of shared clonotypes between healthy human individuals. Findings and caveats of the study: Genetic and exposure-history diversity was limited by the small donor number.

Donors were Caucasian adults residing in Nashville, Tennessee, USA. The origin of this receptor is a man aged 18-30 years in good health. Some clones in this sample may be carry-over from other donors' samples. The sample taken for sequencing was naive CD4+ T cells from PBMCs. Described subset: CD45RA+ positively selected. The rearrangement links TRBV5-4 to TRBJ2-7; 9 nucleotides line up with TRBD2. The CDR3 reads CASSPYGGRAFNEQYF. In nucleotides, the CDR3 is TGTGCCAGCAGCCCCTACGGCGGGAGGGCCTTCAACGAGCAGTACTTC.